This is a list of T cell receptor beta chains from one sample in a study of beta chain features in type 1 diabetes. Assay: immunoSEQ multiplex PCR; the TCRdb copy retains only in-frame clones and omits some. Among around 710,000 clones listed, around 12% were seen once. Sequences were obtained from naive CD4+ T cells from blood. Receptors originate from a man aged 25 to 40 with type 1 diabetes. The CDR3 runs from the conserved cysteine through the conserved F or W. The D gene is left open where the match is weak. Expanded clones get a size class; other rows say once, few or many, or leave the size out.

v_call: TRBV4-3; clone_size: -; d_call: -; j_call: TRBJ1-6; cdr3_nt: TGCGCCAGCAGCCAAGGAGGGAGCTCCTATAATTCACCCCTCCACTTT; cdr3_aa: CASSQGGSSYNSPLHF
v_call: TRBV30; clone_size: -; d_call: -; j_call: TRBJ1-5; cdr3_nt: TGTGCCTGGAGTAAGCAGGAAAATCAGCCCCAGCATTTT; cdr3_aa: CAWSKQENQPQHF
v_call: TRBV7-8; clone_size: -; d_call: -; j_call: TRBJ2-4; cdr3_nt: TGTGCCAGCAGCTTAGGACAGGTCCAAAACATTCAGTACTTC; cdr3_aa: CASSLGQVQNIQYF
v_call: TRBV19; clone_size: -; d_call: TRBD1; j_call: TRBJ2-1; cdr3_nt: TGTGCCAGTAGTAACACAGGGGACTCCTACAATGAGCAGTTCTTC; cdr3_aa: CASSNTGDSYNEQFF
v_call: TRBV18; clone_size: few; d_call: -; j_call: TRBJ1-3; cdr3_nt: TGTGCCAGCTCACCACCGGCTAACTCTGGAAACACCATATATTTT; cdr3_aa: CASSPPANSGNTIYF
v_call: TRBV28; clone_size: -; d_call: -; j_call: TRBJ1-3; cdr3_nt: TGTGCCAGCAGCTCAGGTGGTTCTGGAAACACCATATATTTT; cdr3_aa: CASSSGGSGNTIYF
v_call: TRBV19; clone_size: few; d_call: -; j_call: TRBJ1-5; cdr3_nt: TGTGCCAGTAGTAAAGGGAAGGCTGGCAATCAGCCCCAGCATTTT; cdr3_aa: CASSKGKAGNQPQHF
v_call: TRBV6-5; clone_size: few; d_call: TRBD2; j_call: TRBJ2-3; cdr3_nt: TGTGCCAGCCGGAGCGGGGGGACAGATACGCAGTATTTT; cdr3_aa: CASRSGGTDTQYF
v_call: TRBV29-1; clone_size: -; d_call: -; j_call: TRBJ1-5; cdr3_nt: TGCAGCGTTGTGGGAACCGATTCCAATCAGCCCCAGCATTTT; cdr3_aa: CSVVGTDSNQPQHF
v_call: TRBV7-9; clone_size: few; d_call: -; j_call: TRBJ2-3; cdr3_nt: TGTGCCAGCAGCTTACTACTAGACACAGATACGCAGTATTTT; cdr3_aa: CASSLLLDTDTQYF
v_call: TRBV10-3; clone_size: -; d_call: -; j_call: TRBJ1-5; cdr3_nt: TGTGCCATCAGCGACAAACAGGGAAATCAGCCCCAGCATTTT; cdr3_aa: CAISDKQGNQPQHF
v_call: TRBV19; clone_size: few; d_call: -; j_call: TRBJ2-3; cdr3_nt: TGTGCCAGTAGTATCCGGGGGACCCGCACAGATACGCAGTATTTT; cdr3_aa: CASSIRGTRTDTQYF
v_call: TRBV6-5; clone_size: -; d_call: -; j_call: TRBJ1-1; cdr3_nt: TGTGCCAGCAGCCGGACAATGCAAAAAACTGAAGCTTTCTTT; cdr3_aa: CASSRTMQKTEAFF
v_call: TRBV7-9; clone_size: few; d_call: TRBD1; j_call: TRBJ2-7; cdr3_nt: TGTGCCAGCAGCTTCAGCGACAGGGAGTTCCACGAGCAGTACTTC; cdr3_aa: CASSFSDREFHEQYF
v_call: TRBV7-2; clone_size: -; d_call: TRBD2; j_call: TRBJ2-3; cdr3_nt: TGTGCCAGCAGCCTCCAGACTAGCGGGGGGGCAGATACGCAGTATTTT; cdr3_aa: CASSLQTSGGADTQYF
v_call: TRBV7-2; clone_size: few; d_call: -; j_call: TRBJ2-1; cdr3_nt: TGTGCCAGCAGCCCTCTATCCTACAATGAGCAGTTCTTC; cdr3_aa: CASSPLSYNEQFF
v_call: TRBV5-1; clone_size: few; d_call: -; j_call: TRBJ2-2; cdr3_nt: TGCGCCAGCAGCTTGTGGCGCGGGGAAGACACCGGGGAGCTGTTTTTT; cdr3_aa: CASSLWRGEDTGELFF
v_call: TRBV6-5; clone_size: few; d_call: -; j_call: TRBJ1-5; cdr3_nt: TGTGCCAGCAGTTACTCCTCCAGGGTGGATCAGCCCCAGCATTTT; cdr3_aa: CASSYSSRVDQPQHF
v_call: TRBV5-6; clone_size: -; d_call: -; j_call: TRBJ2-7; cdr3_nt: TGTGCCAGCAGCCCTGGGGACCGGTCCTACGAGCAGTACTTC; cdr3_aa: CASSPGDRSYEQYF
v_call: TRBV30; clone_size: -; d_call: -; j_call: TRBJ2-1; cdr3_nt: TGTGCCTGGAGTGTACACTCGGGCGGGCGTTCCAATGAGCAGTTCTTC; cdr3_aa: CAWSVHSGGRSNEQFF
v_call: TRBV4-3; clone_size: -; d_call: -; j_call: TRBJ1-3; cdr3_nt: TGCGCCAGCAGCCAGGGACGGCTTGGAAACACCATATATTTT; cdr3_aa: CASSQGRLGNTIYF
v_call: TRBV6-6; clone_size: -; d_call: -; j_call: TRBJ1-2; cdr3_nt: TGTGCCAGCAGCCCGAGTCTCCGGCAAGACTATGGCTACACCTTC; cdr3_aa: CASSPSLRQDYGYTF
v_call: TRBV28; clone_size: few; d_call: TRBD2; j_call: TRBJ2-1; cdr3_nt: TGTGCCAGCAGTTTAGGGACTAGCTCCTACAATGAGCAGTTCTTC; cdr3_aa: CASSLGTSSYNEQFF
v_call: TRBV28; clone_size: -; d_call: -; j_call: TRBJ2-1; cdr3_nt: TGTGCCAGCAGCCTGGACGTAGGGGATGAGCAGTTCTTC; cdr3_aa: CASSLDVGDEQFF
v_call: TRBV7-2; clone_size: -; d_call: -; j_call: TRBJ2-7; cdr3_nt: TGTGCCAGCAGCCCTGCCTACGAGCAGTACTTC; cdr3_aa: CASSPAYEQYF
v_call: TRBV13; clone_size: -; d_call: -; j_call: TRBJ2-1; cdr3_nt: TGTGCCAGCAGCTCCACCTTCGGGGGTACCTACAATGAGCAGTTCTTC; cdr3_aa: CASSSTFGGTYNEQFF
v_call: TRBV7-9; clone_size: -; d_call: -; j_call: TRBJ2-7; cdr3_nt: TGTGCCAGCAGCCCGCCGACAGAGACCTACGAGCAGTACTTC; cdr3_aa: CASSPPTETYEQYF
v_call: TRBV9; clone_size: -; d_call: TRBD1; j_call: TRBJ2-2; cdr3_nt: TGTGCCAGCAGCGTAGACCCAGGGGGGAACACCGGGGAGCTGTTTTTT; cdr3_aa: CASSVDPGGNTGELFF
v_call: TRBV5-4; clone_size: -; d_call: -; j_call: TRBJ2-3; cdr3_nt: TGTGCCAGCCACTCCGGAGGGGGGATTCTTACGCAGTATTTT; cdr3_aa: CASHSGGGILTQYF
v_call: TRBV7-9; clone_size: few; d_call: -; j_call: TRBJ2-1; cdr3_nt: TGTGCCAGCAGCTTCGGGGAGAATGAGCAGTTCTTC; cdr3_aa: CASSFGENEQFF
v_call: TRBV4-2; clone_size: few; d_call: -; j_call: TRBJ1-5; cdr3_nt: TGTGCCAGCAGTTCCCCGTATAATCAGCCCCAGCATTTT; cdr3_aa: CASSSPYNQPQHF
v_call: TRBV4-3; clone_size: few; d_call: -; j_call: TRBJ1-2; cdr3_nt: TGCGCCAGCAGCCCCCAGTCCAACCCTAACTATGGCTACACCTTC; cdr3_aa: CASSPQSNPNYGYTF
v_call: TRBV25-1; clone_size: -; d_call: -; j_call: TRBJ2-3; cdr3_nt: TGTGCCAGCAGACGCACAGATACGCAGTATTTT; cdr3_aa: CASRRTDTQYF
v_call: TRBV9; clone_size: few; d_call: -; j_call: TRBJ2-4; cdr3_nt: TGTGCCAGCAGCCCCATGTCAACCAAAAACATTCAGTACTTC; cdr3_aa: CASSPMSTKNIQYF
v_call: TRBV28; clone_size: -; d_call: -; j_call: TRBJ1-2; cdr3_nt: TGTGCCAGCAGCCCGGGGCAGGCCTCCTATGGCTACACCTTC; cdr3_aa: CASSPGQASYGYTF
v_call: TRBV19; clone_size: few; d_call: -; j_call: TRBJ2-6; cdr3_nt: TGTGCCAGTAAAATCAACTCTGGGGCCAACGTCCTGACTTTC; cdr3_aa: CASKINSGANVLTF
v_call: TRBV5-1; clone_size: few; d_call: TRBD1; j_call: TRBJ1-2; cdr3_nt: TGCGCCAGCAGCTCGACAGGGGATCGCGGCTACACCTTC; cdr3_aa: CASSSTGDRGYTF
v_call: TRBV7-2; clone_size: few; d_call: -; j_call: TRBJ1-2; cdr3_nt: TGTGCCAGCAGCTTACGACAGGACTATGGCTACACCTTC; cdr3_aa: CASSLRQDYGYTF
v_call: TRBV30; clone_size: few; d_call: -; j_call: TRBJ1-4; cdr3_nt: TGTGCCTGGACCTACCGGGGCGCAACTAATGAAAAACTGTTTTTT; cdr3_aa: CAWTYRGATNEKLFF
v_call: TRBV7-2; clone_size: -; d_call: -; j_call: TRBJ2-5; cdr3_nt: TGTGCCAGCAGCCCAGCGTTGGGGGGCCAAGAGACCCAGTACTTC; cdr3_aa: CASSPALGGQETQYF
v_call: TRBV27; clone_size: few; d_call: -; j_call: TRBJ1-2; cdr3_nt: TGTGCCAGCAGTTTACGGCAGGGGATTAACTATGGCTACACCTTC; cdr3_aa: CASSLRQGINYGYTF
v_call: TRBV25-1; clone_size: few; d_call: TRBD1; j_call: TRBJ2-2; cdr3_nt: TGTGCCAGCAGTGGCCACCGGGACAGTTCCACCGGGGAGCTGTTTTTT; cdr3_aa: CASSGHRDSSTGELFF
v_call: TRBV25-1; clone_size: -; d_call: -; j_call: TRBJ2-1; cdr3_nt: TGTGCCAGCAGTGAATCAGGGTATGAGCAGTTCTTC; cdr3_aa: CASSESGYEQFF
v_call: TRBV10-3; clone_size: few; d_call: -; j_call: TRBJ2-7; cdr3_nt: TGTGCCATCAGTGGCTCCGGGCTAGCCTACGAGCAGTACTTC; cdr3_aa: CAISGSGLAYEQYF
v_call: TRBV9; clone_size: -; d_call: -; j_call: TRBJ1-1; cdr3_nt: TGTGCCAGCAGCGTAGATCCCGGCGACACTGAAGCTTTCTTT; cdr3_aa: CASSVDPGDTEAFF
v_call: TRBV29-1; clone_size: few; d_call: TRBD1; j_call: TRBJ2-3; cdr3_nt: TGCAGCGCCGGCCGGGACAGTTATGCCCACATACCACGCACAGATACGCAGTATTTT; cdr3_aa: CSAGRDSYAHIPRTDTQYF
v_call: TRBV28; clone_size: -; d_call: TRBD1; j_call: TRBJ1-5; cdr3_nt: TGTGCCAGCACCGGACAGGGGTCTCAGCCCCAGCATTTT; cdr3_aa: CASTGQGSQPQHF
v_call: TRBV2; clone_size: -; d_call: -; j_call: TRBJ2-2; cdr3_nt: TGTGCCAGCAGTGAAACGGGAATCACCGGGGAGCTGTTTTTT; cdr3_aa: CASSETGITGELFF
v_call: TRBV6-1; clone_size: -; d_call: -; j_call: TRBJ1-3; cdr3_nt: TGTGCCAGCAGTGAAATTTGGGGGAGTGGAAACACCATATATTTT; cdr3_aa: CASSEIWGSGNTIYF
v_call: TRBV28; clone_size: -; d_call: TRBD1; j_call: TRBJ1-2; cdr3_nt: TGTGCCAGCAGCCAAAGACAGGGCTATGGCTACACCTTC; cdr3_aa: CASSQRQGYGYTF
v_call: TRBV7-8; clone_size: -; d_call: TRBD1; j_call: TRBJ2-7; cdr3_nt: TGTGCCAGCAGCCGACGGGACAGGGGAGGGGAGCAGTACTTC; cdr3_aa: CASSRRDRGGEQYF
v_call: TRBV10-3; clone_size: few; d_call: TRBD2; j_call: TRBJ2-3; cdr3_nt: TGTGCCATCAGGCCGACTAGCGGGGGTAACACAGATACGCAGTATTTT; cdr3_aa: CAIRPTSGGNTDTQYF
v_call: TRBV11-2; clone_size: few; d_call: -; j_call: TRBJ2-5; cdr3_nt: TGTGCCAGCAGCCCAATGAATGGGAACCAAGAGACCCAGTACTTC; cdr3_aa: CASSPMNGNQETQYF
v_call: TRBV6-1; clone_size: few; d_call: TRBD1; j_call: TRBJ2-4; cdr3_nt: TGTGCCAGCAGTGAAGCGGACAGGGGTCAGTACTTC; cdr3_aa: CASSEADRGQYF